This entry lists 17 T cell receptor beta chains sequenced from one sample in a study of blood T cell repertoires in COVID-19. Profiling relied on immunoSEQ multiplex PCR, and the TCRdb table lists in-frame clones only, not all of them. This sample yields approximately 170,000 clones, of which 80% to 90% are seen a single time; 1.5% to 2% belongs to the top ten. Material for sequencing was peripheral blood. All receptors derive from a man between 18 and 29 years old who had recovered from COVID-19.

The chain combines TRBV7-9 with TRBJ2-2; D is perhaps TRBD2 (5 bases). Germline-derived CDR1 and CDR2 are SEHNR and FQNEAQ (reference sequence). The CDR3 totals 13 residues. V shed 4 bases and J shed 6 bases, with 9 bases lying between them. The CDR3 loop reads CASSSREAGELFF. The DNA of the CDR3 is TGTGCCAGCAGCTCACGGGAAGCCGGGGAGCTGTTTTTT.

V and J are TRBV28 and TRBJ1-3; D perhaps matches TRBD1 (5 bases). Per germline, CDR1 MDHEN and CDR2 SYDVKM. The CDR3 extends over 16 amino acids. Trimming stripped 7 bases from V and 3 bases from J, with 19 bases between. The CDR3 protein is CASTPGGSLGGNTIYF. The CDR3 nucleotides are TGTGCCAGCACCCCGGGGGGTAGCTTGGGTGGAAACACCATATATTTT.

The rearrangement joins TRBV18 to TRBJ2-7; 10 nucleotides match TRBD1. Germline V CDR1 and CDR2: KGHSH, LQKENI. This CDR3 contains 16 residues. With 3 bases clipped from V and 5 bases from J, the junction kept 10 bases outside the gene matches. DNA of the CDR3: TGTGCCAGCTCACCGGGAGACAGACAGGGGGCCGACGAGCAGTACTTC. Protein sequence: CASSPGDRQGADEQYF. The whole variable domain, remainder taken from reference TRBV18 and TRBJ2-7, is NAGVMQNPRHLVRRRGQEARLRCSPMKGHSHVYWYRQLPEEGLKFMVYLQKENIIDESGMPKERFSAEFPKEGPSILRIQQVVRGDSAAYFCASSPGDRQGADEQYFGPGTRLTVT.

The chain combines TRBV6-2 or TRBV6-3 with TRBJ2-1, with 8 bases that match TRBD2. The germline gives CDR1 MNHEY, CDR2 SVGEGT. CDR3 length: 14 amino acids. Trimming cost V 6 bases and J 7 bases; bases outside gene matches: 8. The CDR3 coding sequence is TGTGCCAGCAGCTATCTCAGCGGGAGAAATGAGCAGTTCTTC. Translation gives CASSYLSGRNEQFF.

The chain links TRBV9 to TRBJ2-1, with a possible D match to TRBD1 (6 bases). The length of the CDR3 is 13 residues. The V gene's germline CDR1 is SGDLS and CDR2 YYNGEE. Trimming shortened V by 2 bases and J by 9 bases, and 12 bases separated the two germline ends. CDR3 residues: CASSVVQGPEQFF. The CDR3 DNA sequence: TGTGCCAGCAGCGTCGTCCAGGGGCCTGAGCAGTTCTTC. Full variable domain (missing parts from reference TRBV9 and TRBJ2-1): DSGVTQTPKHLITATGQRVTLRCSPRSGDLSVYWYQQSLDQGLQFLIQYYNGEERAKGNILERFSAQQFPDLHSELNLSSLELGDSALYFCASSVVQGPEQFFGPGTRLTVL.

This chain uses TRBV6-1 with TRBJ1-2; 10 nucleotides match TRBD1. The CDR3 covers 16 residues. V trimming: 0 bases; J trimming: 6 bases; junction bases outside the gene matches: 7. CDR1 and CDR2 (germline): MNHNS, SASEGT. The CDR3 loop is CASSEATVTGGHGYTF. CDR3 in DNA: TGTGCCAGCAGTGAAGCAACGGTGACAGGGGGCCATGGCTACACCTTC.

V and J are TRBV28 and TRBJ2-5, with D tentatively TRBD1 (5 bases). Germline V CDR1 and CDR2: MDHEN, SYDVKM. The CDR3 loop spans 15 amino acids. With 6 bases removed from V and 1 base from J, the gap between germline ends came to 15 bases. CDR3 sequence: CASSPKGAPQETQYF. The CDR3 nucleotides are TGTGCCAGCAGCCCTAAAGGGGCCCCCCAAGAGACCCAGTACTTC.

V is TRBV5-1 and J is TRBJ1-4; D might be TRBD1 (6 bases). The CDR3 covers 16 residues. V lost 4 bases and J 6 bases, leaving 19 bases between the germline ends. Germline CDR1 reads SGHRS; CDR2 reads YFSETQ. CDR3 bases: TGCGCCAGCAGCACCGGAACAGGGCCAGGGGATGAAAAACTGTTTTTT. Protein sequence: CASSTGTGPGDEKLFF.

The chain carries TRBV11-2 and TRBJ2-7, with 9 nucleotides matching TRBD2. The CDR3 covers 15 residues. J was trimmed by 7 bases and V by 1 base; bases with no gene match: 8. Germline V CDR1 and CDR2: SGHAT, FQNNGV. The DNA for the CDR3 is TGTGCCAGCAGCTTAGCCGGGACTAGCCGGGGAGAGCAGTACTTC. It is translated as CASSLAGTSRGEQYF.

The chain links TRBV7-9 to TRBJ2-7; TRBD2 agrees at 14 bases. The J segment lost 4 bases and the V segment lost 4 bases, leaving 3 bases of the junction unmatched. CDR1 is SEHNR, CDR2 FQNEAQ, per germline (reference sequence). The CDR3 loop spans 15 amino acids. DNA of the CDR3: TGTGCCAGCAGCTCGGGACTAGCGGGAGTTTACGAGCAGTACTTC. Translating gives CASSSGLAGVYEQYF. The full variable domain, with the rest looked up from reference TRBV7-9 and TRBJ2-7, is DTGVSQNPRHKITKRGQNVTFRCDPISEHNRLYWYRQTLGQGPEFLTYFQNEAQLEKSRLLSDRFSAERPKGSFSTLEIQRTEQGDSAMYLCASSSGLAGVYEQYFGPGTRLTVT.

The chain carries TRBV24-1 and TRBJ2-7, with D possibly being TRBD1 (6 bases). Trimming took off 4 bases at V and 4 bases at J, with 10 bases between the two ends. The CDR3 has 13 residues. The germline V gene encodes CDR1 KGHDR and CDR2 SFDVKD. The DNA of the CDR3 is TGTGCCACCAGTGACCTCGACAGGTACGAGCAGTACTTC. It is translated as CATSDLDRYEQYF.

The chain has TRBV5-4 and TRBJ2-2; 9 bases are shared with TRBD1. Germline CDR1 SGHNT, CDR2 YYREEE (reference sequence). The CDR3 covers 15 residues. V trimming: 4 bases; J trimming: 6 bases; junction bases outside the gene matches: 7. CDR3 amino acids: CASSPGTGRPGELFF. In DNA form, the CDR3 reads TGTGCCAGCAGCCCCGGGACAGGGCGGCCCGGGGAGCTGTTTTTT.

This clone was counted a single time. This chain uses TRBV12-3 or TRBV12-4 with TRBJ1-1; D gene ambiguous. This CDR3 contains 13 residues. Trimming shortened V by 7 bases and J by 5 bases, and 14 bases separated the two germline ends. As DNA, the CDR3 is TGTGCCAGCACTTCGCAGCAGGCGACTGAAGCTTTCTTT. It is translated as CASTSQQATEAFF.

V and J are TRBV12-3 or TRBV12-4 and TRBJ2-1; D is unclear. This CDR3 spans 11 amino acids. V gave up 0 bases and J gave up 9 bases, with 3 bases separating them. The chain's CDR3 is CASSLASEQFF. CDR3 in DNA: TGTGCCAGCAGTTTAGCCAGTGAGCAGTTCTTC.

V and J are TRBV6-2 or TRBV6-3 and TRBJ2-1; 8 bases are a match to TRBD2. CDR3 length equals 13 residues. Per the germline V gene, CDR1 is MNHEY and CDR2 is SVGEGT. V lost 6 bases to trimming and J lost 4 bases; unmatched junction nucleotides: 2. The CDR3 loop is CASSSSGYNEQFF. In nucleotides, the CDR3 is TGTGCCAGCAGCTCTAGCGGGTACAATGAGCAGTTCTTC.

The gene calls are TRBV18 and TRBJ2-7; possibly TRBD2 for D (5 bases). V was shortened by 2 bases and J by 1 base, with 6 bases between the two germline ends. Germline CDR1 is KGHSH and CDR2 is LQKENI. This CDR3 spans 13 amino acids. CDR3 coding DNA: TGTGCCAGCTCACCAACTAGTTCCTACGAGCAGTACTTC. As protein: CASSPTSSYEQYF.

The chain joins TRBV11-3 to TRBJ2-2; 12 bases align to TRBD1. Germline CDR1 reads SGHNT; CDR2 reads YENEEA. CDR3 length equals 19 residues. V lost 5 bases and J lost 9; bases outside the gene matches: 19. The CDR3 bases are TGTGCCAGCAGCATCAACCCGGCACCGGGACAGGGGGCAAGCAGGGAGCTGTTTTTT. Translated, it gives CASSINPAPGQGASRELFF.